A single sample is the source of the 32 T cell receptor beta chains below, sequenced in a study of shared clonotypes between healthy human individuals. The method was immunoSEQ multiplex PCR; TCRdb's version includes in-frame clones alone and lacks a portion of them. Found here are approximately 1.4 million clones, 95% to 99% of them singletons; the top ten hold roughly 0.45%. Input material: naive CD4+ T cells sorted from blood. Subset given: CD45RA+ positively selected. These receptors were taken from a man aged 30 to 45 in good health.

This chain joins TRBV18 and TRBJ1-5; possibly TRBD1 for D (5 bases). CDR3 length: 13 amino acids. Germline V gene sequence: CDR1 KGHSH, CDR2 LQKENI. Deletions cut 1 base from V and 8 bases from J, with 9 bases between. The chain's CDR3 is CASSPLLGEPQHF. CDR3 nucleotide sequence: TGTGCCAGCTCACCACTGTTAGGGGAGCCCCAGCATTTT.

The chain links TRBV5-1 to TRBJ1-2; D ambiguous. The germline V and J ends were trimmed by 0 bases and 4 bases, with 13 bases remaining between them. This CDR3 has 15 amino acids. The V gene's germline CDR1 is SGHRS and CDR2 YFSETQ. CDR3: CASSLVLGQLYGYTF. The CDR3 nucleotides read TGCGCCAGCAGCTTGGTTCTCGGGCAGCTCTATGGCTACACCTTC.

Points on this clone: Other DNA sequences in the same sample also yield this CDR3. The V call is TRBV9, the J call TRBJ1-2; 7 positions match TRBD1. The CDR3 loop spans 14 amino acids. Germline CDR1 SGDLS, CDR2 YYNGEE. Trimming removed 2 bases from V and 0 bases from J; junction bases left unmatched: 1. This chain's CDR3 is CASSVGTANYGYTF. Here the CDR3 DNA reads TGTGCCAGCAGCGTTGGGACAGCTAACTATGGCTACACCTTC. Drawing the rest from reference TRBV9 and TRBJ1-2, the complete variable domain is DSGVTQTPKHLITATGQRVTLRCSPRSGDLSVYWYQQSLDQGLQFLIQYYNGEERAKGNILERFSAQQFPDLHSELNLSSLELGDSALYFCASSVGTANYGYTFGSGTRLTVV.

The sample holds one count of this clone. The chain employs TRBV27 and TRBJ2-6; no firm D call. CDR3 size: 16 residues. The germline CDR1 and CDR2 sequences are MNHEY and SMNVEV (reference sequence). Trimming removed 3 bases from V and 1 base from J, with 10 bases in between. Here the CDR3 DNA reads TGTGCCAGCAGTTTCAGAAAGAGGTCTGGGGCCAACGTCCTGACTTTC. It translates to CASSFRKRSGANVLTF.

The V gene is TRBV29-1, the J gene TRBJ2-1; 10 positions match TRBD2. CDR3 length equals 17 residues. V lost 0 bases, J lost 5 bases, and 10 bases stayed unmatched. CDR1 and CDR2 (germline): SQVTM, ANQGSEA. In DNA form, the CDR3 reads TGCAGCGTTGAAGACCCGACCCTAGCGGGAGCGCACAATGAGCAGTTCTTC. Translated, it gives CSVEDPTLAGAHNEQFF.

The V call is TRBV5-4, the J call TRBJ2-3; a possible D gene is TRBD2 (6 bases). The CDR3 is 14 amino acids. Germline V lookup: CDR1 SGHNT, CDR2 YYREEE (reference sequence). Trimming cost V 7 bases and J 2 bases, with 14 bases left between them. CDR3 in amino acids: CASLVGGSTDTQYF. DNA for the CDR3: TGTGCCAGCTTGGTGGGGGGTTCCACAGATACGCAGTATTTT.

The rearrangement links TRBV7-6 to TRBJ2-2, with 9 bases lining up with TRBD1. After removal of 2 bases from V and 4 bases from J, the junction contained 14 bases not matched to a gene. The V gene's germline CDR1 is SGHVS and CDR2 FNYEAQ. This CDR3 has 19 amino acids. The CDR3 nucleotides read TGTGCCAGCAGCTTAACGCCCCTGGAGGGGACAGGGAGCACCGGGGAGCTGTTTTTT. Residues: CASSLTPLEGTGSTGELFF.

The rearrangement joins TRBV4-1 to TRBJ2-7; TRBD1 matches 10 bases. Unmatched junction bases numbered 4, after V lost 1 base and J lost 1 base. Germline V gene sequence: CDR1 MGHRA, CDR2 YSYEKL. CDR3 size: 16 residues. This chain's CDR3 is CASSQATGGASYEQYF. Here the CDR3 DNA reads TGCGCCAGCAGCCAAGCGACAGGGGGCGCATCCTACGAGCAGTACTTC.

Note on this clone: Other DNA variants within this sample encode the same CDR3. This chain uses TRBV28 with TRBJ2-7; 8 bases line up with TRBD1. Losses at the gene ends were 6 bases for V and 2 bases for J; bases not matched to a gene: 6. Germline V gene lookup returns CDR1 MDHEN and CDR2 SYDVKM. This CDR3 region has 14 residues. Here the CDR3 DNA reads TGTGCCAGCAGCCTCGGACAGGGTACCTACGAGCAGTACTTC. This translates into CASSLGQGTYEQYF.

To note about this clone: Other DNA sequences of this sample code for an identical CDR3. The genes are TRBV7-2 and TRBJ2-2; weak D call: TRBD2 (5 bases). CDR3 length: 13 amino acids. Germline V gene sequence: CDR1 SGHTA, CDR2 FQGNSA. Trimming shortened V by 5 bases and J by 5 bases, and 9 bases separated the two germline ends. CDR3 DNA: TGTGCCAGCAGCCGCACGGGGACCGGGGAGCTGTTTTTT. Translating it yields CASSRTGTGELFF. The variable domain in full, completed from reference TRBV7-2 and TRBJ2-2, reads GAGVSQSPSNKVTEKGKDVELRCDPISGHTALYWYRQSLGQGLEFLIYFQGNSAPDKSGLPSDRFSAERTGGSVSTLTIQRTQQEDSAVYLCASSRTGTGELFFGEGSRLTVL.

The rearrangement uses TRBV4-3 and TRBJ2-3; 7 bases map to TRBD2. Trimming at V came to 0 bases and at J to 2 bases, leaving 11 bases not matched to a gene. This CDR3 has 18 residues. The germline gives CDR1 LGHNA, CDR2 YSLEER. In nucleotides, the CDR3 is TGCGCCAGCAGCCAAGATTTCACTAGCGTAATAAACACAGATACGCAGTATTTT. Translation gives CASSQDFTSVINTDTQYF.

This chain connects TRBV7-9 to TRBJ2-7; a possible D gene is TRBD2 (5 bases). V gave up 6 bases and J gave up 7 bases, with 13 bases separating them. There are 12 residues in the CDR3. The V gene's germline CDR1 is SEHNR and CDR2 FQNEAQ (reference sequence). The CDR3, as DNA: TGTGCCAGCAGTTATTGGACGGGGGAGCAGTACTTC. Amino acid sequence: CASSYWTGEQYF.

The genes are TRBV6-4 and TRBJ2-7, with a possible D match to TRBD2 (6 bases). V shed 6 bases and J shed 1 base, with 13 bases lying between them. Germline V gives CDR1 MRHNA, CDR2 SNTAGT. This CDR3 region has 14 residues. The CDR3 region is CASSRDSRSYEQYF. The DNA of the CDR3 is TGTGCCAGCAGCCGGGACTCCCGGTCCTACGAGCAGTACTTC.

In regard to this clone: Other DNA sequences in this sample translate to the same CDR3. J is TRBJ2-2 and V is TRBV7-3; a possible D gene is TRBD1 (6 bases). The CDR3 covers 14 residues. The V and J ends lost 3 bases and 3 bases respectively, with 8 bases between them. Germline V gene sequence: CDR1 SGHTA, CDR2 FQGTGA. CDR3 coding DNA: TGTGCCAGCAGCTTGACAGGATACACCGGGGAGCTGTTTTTT. Protein sequence: CASSLTGYTGELFF.

This rearrangement joins TRBV6-5 to TRBJ1-2; 7 positions match TRBD1. This CDR3 is built from 15 residues. Trimming at V came to 2 bases and at J to 6 bases, leaving 9 bases not matched to a gene. Germline V gene lookup returns CDR1 MNHEY and CDR2 SVGAGI. CDR3: CASSYTGAVKDGYTF. The CDR3 DNA follows: TGTGCCAGCAGTTACACAGGGGCCGTTAAGGATGGCTACACCTTC.

This sequence joins TRBV28 and TRBJ2-2; D remains ambiguous. Per germline, CDR1 MDHEN and CDR2 SYDVKM. V was cut by 4 bases and J by 9 bases, with 15 bases left in between. The CDR3 covers 14 residues. CDR3 coding DNA: TGTGCCAGCAGTTCCCCGGAGTTAGGGCGGGAGCTGTTTTTT. Protein product: CASSSPELGRELFF.

This chain links TRBV5-5 with TRBJ2-2, with a possible D match to TRBD1 (5 bases). Deletions cut 4 bases from V and 4 bases from J, with 17 bases between. Germline CDR1 reads SGHKS; CDR2 reads YYEKEE (reference sequence). The CDR3 sequence is 16 residues long. CDR3: CASSPGAGLGTGELFF. CDR3 nucleotides: TGTGCCAGCAGCCCAGGAGCAGGGTTGGGCACCGGGGAGCTGTTTTTT.

The rearrangement links TRBV11-3 to TRBJ2-7; TRBD1 is a possible D gene (7 bases). CDR3 length: 14 residues. Germline values: CDR1 SGHNT, CDR2 YENEEA. Trimming left V 9 bases short and J 2 bases short, with 17 bases between. CDR3 in DNA: TGTGCCAGTGGTCCAGGGGGGAGCGCCTACGAGCAGTACTTC. Translated: CASGPGGSAYEQYF. The entire variable domain, with the rest obtained from reference TRBV11-3 and TRBJ2-7, is as follows: EAGVVQSPRYKIIEKKQPVAFWCNPISGHNTLYWYLQNLGQGPELLIRYENEEAVDDSQLPKDRFSAERLKGVDSTLKIQPAELGDSAVYLCASGPGGSAYEQYFGPGTRLTVT.

The V gene is TRBV11-2, the J gene TRBJ2-5, with a weak D call TRBD2 (6 bases). Germline V gene lookup returns CDR1 SGHAT and CDR2 FQNNGV. The CDR3 spans 13 residues. V lost 2 bases and J 5 bases, leaving 9 bases between the germline ends. The CDR3 region has the DNA TGTGCCAGCAGCTTACGTAGCGGCGAGACCCAGTACTTC. This codes for CASSLRSGETQYF.

The rearrangement uses TRBV5-1 and TRBJ2-5; TRBD2 might be the D (6 bases). The CDR3 loop spans 14 amino acids. Germline V gives CDR1 SGHRS, CDR2 YFSETQ. V was clipped by 0 bases and J by 7 bases, with 13 bases between them. CDR3 protein: CASSLGGLRGTQYF. The CDR3 coding sequence is TGCGCCAGCAGCTTGGGCGGACTACGGGGGACCCAGTACTTC.

This clone was recorded once. This sample also contains other DNA sequences that code for the same CDR3. The chain carries TRBV28 and TRBJ2-1; D is possibly TRBD2 (5 bases). Trimming removed 4 bases from V and 4 bases from J, with 8 bases in between. The CDR3 runs 13 residues. From germline, CDR1 is MDHEN and CDR2 SYDVKM. The chain's CDR3 is CASSSGGYNEQFF. CDR3 DNA sequence: TGTGCCAGCAGTTCGGGCGGGTACAATGAGCAGTTCTTC.

This chain joins TRBV7-9 and TRBJ1-2; D gene uncertain. V lost 5 bases and J lost 6, with 10 bases in between. This CDR3 has 12 amino acids. Germline CDR1 is SEHNR and CDR2 is FQNEAQ (reference sequence). Here the CDR3 reads CASSPGDDGYTF. The CDR3, as DNA: TGTGCCAGCAGCCCAGGAGATGATGGCTACACCTTC.

This chain joins TRBV2 and TRBJ2-7; unclear D gene. The CDR3 sequence is 11 residues long. Deletions cut 2 bases from V and 12 bases from J, with 11 bases between. Germline CDR1 and CDR2: SNHLY and FYNNEI. The DNA for the CDR3 is TGTGCCAGCAGTGAAAGGGCTAGTATGTACTTC. This gives the protein CASSERASMYF.

Points on this clone: This sample also contains other DNA sequences that code for the same CDR3. The rearrangement joins TRBV5-4 to TRBJ2-1, with D possibly TRBD1 on 6 matching bases. The CDR3 is made up of 14 amino acids. Trimming shortened V by 3 bases and J by 1 base, and 8 bases separated the two germline ends. Germline V gene lookup returns CDR1 SGHNT and CDR2 YYREEE (reference sequence). The CDR3 sequence: CASSSQGSYNEQFF. CDR3 sequence (DNA): TGTGCCAGCAGCTCACAGGGTTCCTACAATGAGCAGTTCTTC. The full variable domain, its missing parts supplied by reference TRBV5-4 and TRBJ2-1, is ETGVTQSPTHLIKTRGQQVTLRCSSQSGHNTVSWYQQALGQGPQFIFQYYREEENGRGNFPPRFSGLQFPNYSSELNVNALELDDSALYLCASSSQGSYNEQFFGPGTRLTVL.

The chain links TRBV18 to TRBJ2-7; D call uncertain. Germline V gene lookup returns CDR1 KGHSH and CDR2 LQKENI. V was shortened by 3 bases and J by 5 bases, with 14 bases between the two germline ends. The CDR3 runs 14 residues. The CDR3 reads CASSPGSASDEQYF. For the CDR3, the DNA is TGTGCCAGCTCACCCGGGTCAGCATCCGACGAGCAGTACTTC.

The chain uses TRBV7-9 and TRBJ2-1; 7 bases are shared with TRBD1. V lost 5 bases, J lost 5 bases, and 6 bases stayed unmatched. The CDR3 is 14 amino acids. The germline V gene has CDR1 SEHNR and CDR2 FQNEAQ (reference sequence). CDR3 in DNA: TGTGCCAGCAGCCCGGGACAGACCCACAATGAGCAGTTCTTC. Translating gives CASSPGQTHNEQFF.

On this clone: Other nucleotide sequences from this sample produce the same CDR3. J is TRBJ1-1 and V is TRBV5-4; the D gene is possibly TRBD1 (5 bases). Trimming cost V 5 bases and J 5 bases, with 13 bases left between them. This CDR3 region has 13 residues. Germline assignment: CDR1 SGHNT and CDR2 YYREEE (reference sequence). The CDR3 loop is CASRTQGGTEAFF. For the CDR3, the DNA is TGTGCCAGCAGGACCCAGGGAGGGACTGAAGCTTTCTTT.

This clone has only one observation. The chain employs TRBV29-1 and TRBJ2-3; the D gene is possibly TRBD2 (5 bases). Trimming removed 7 bases from V and 0 bases from J, with 17 bases in between. The germline CDR1 and CDR2 sequences are SQVTM and ANQGSEA. The CDR3 consists of 15 residues. The CDR3 protein is CSAGPGGLSTDTQYF. CDR3 in DNA: TGCAGCGCCGGCCCCGGAGGTCTTAGCACAGATACGCAGTATTTT.

Regarding this clone: Other DNA sequences in the same sample also yield this CDR3. V and J are TRBV5-1 and TRBJ1-1, with TRBD1 identical over 7 bases. CDR1 is SGHRS and CDR2 is YFSETQ in the germline V gene. The ends lost 1 base at V and 1 base at J; junction bases unmatched: 1. The CDR3 covers 14 residues. The CDR3 protein is CASSLSGGNTEAFF. In DNA form, the CDR3 reads TGCGCCAGCAGCTTGTCAGGGGGGAACACTGAAGCTTTCTTT.

This chain links TRBV18 with TRBJ1-1; 7 positions agree with TRBD1. After removal of 2 bases from V and 11 bases from J, the junction contained 5 bases not matched to a gene. The CDR3 is made up of 12 amino acids. Per the germline V gene, CDR1 is KGHSH and CDR2 is LQKENI. As DNA, the CDR3 is TGTGCCAGCTCACCAGGGACAGCTTTGGCTTTCTTT. Encoded protein: CASSPGTALAFF.

This chain uses TRBV5-1 with TRBJ2-3; the match to TRBD2 covers 7 bases. The CDR3 sequence is 17 residues long. The ends lost 1 base at V and 2 bases at J; junction bases unmatched: 10. The germline V gene encodes CDR1 SGHRS and CDR2 YFSETQ. The CDR3 loop is CASSLIAKRENTDTQYF. CDR3 DNA sequence: TGCGCCAGCAGCTTGATTGCGAAGCGGGAAAACACAGATACGCAGTATTTT.

DNA of the CDR3: TGTGCCAGCAGCCCGGGGGTACTAGCGGGAAGTAAAGAGACCCAGTACTTC. This sequence encodes CASSPGVLAGSKETQYF. The chain carries TRBV11-2 and TRBJ2-5; the match to TRBD2 covers 10 bases. Germline values: CDR1 SGHAT, CDR2 FQNNGV. V lost 5 bases and J lost 3; bases outside the gene matches: 12. The CDR3 covers 17 residues.